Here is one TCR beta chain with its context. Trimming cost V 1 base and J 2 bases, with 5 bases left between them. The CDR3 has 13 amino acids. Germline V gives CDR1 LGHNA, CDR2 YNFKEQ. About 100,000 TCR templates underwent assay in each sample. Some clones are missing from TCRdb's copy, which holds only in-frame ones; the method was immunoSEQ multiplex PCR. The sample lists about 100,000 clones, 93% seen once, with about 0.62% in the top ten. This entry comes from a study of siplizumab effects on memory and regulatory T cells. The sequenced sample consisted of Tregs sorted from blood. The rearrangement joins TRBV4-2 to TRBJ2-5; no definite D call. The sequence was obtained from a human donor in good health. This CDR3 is CASSQGRQETQYF. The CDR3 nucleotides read TGTGCCAGCAGCCAAGGCAGACAAGAGACCCAGTACTTC.